What follows are 2 T cell receptor beta chains derived from one specimen sequenced in a study of blood T cell repertoires in COVID-19. Assay used: immunoSEQ multiplex PCR; TCRdb lists only in-frame clones, some missing. Here the sample spans some 200,000 clones, 80% to 90% being singletons. The sequenced sample consisted of PBMCs or T cells enriched from blood (not recorded which). These receptors came from a woman under 30 in a cohort exposed to, infected with or recovered from COVID-19 (not recorded which).

This chain connects TRBV11-3 to TRBJ2-2, with TRBD2 matching over 7 bases. The CDR3 contains 14 residues. V shed 6 bases, J shed 7 bases, and the junction held 8 bases outside the gene matches. Germline CDR1 is SGHNT and CDR2 is YENEEA. This CDR3 reads CASSRGGRNGELFF. The DNA of the CDR3 is TGTGCCAGCAGTCGGGGAGGGAGGAACGGGGAGCTGTTTTTT.

The V call is TRBV19, the J call TRBJ2-1; unclear D gene. Trimming took off 1 base at V and 8 bases at J, with 18 bases between the two ends. Germline loops: CDR1 LNHDA, CDR2 SQIVND (reference sequence). The CDR3 sequence is 16 residues long. The CDR3 coding sequence is TGTGCCAGTAGTATAGCCGCCGTTAGTCGCTTGGATGAGCAGTTCTTC. It translates to CASSIAAVSRLDEQFF. The variable domain in full, completed from reference TRBV19 and TRBJ2-1, reads DGGITQSPKYLFRKEGQNVTLSCEQNLNHDAMYWYRQDPGQGLRLIYYSQIVNDFQKGDIAEGYSVSREKKESFPLTVTSAQKNPTAFYLCASSIAAVSRLDEQFFGPGTRLTVL.